The sequence of this T cell receptor (beta chain) was determined in a study of somatic reversion in DOCK8 deficiency (dated by TCRdb to 2020 to 2021). About the full investigation: The study compared the T cell receptor beta repertoires of three groups: DOCK8-deficient patients, DOCK8-revertant patients and healthy volunteers. The study set out to investigate how, in DOCK8 deficiency, somatic reversion of pathogenic DOCK8 variants alters lymphocyte differentiation and function. The DOCK8-deficient patients included in the study had already been reported in previous work.

The germline V gene sets CDR1 to MDHEN and CDR2 to SYDVKM. CDR3 length: 14 amino acids, cysteine to phenylalanine. The only DNA kept is the CDR3, 42 bases in frame from the first base. V is cut by 6 bases and J by 13 bases, and the space between the germline ends is 21 bases. This clonotype was picked up a small number of times. The specificity of this receptor is unknown. No base-level quality is on record; no much larger clone is a single base apart. The method was multiplex PCR. TRB libraries were generated by one-step amplicon PCR from roughly 91 ng genomic DNA using EuroClonality-NGS primers. Sequencing of the TRB amplicons was carried out on Illumina MiSeq instruments using 2 x 250 bp version 2 chemistry. From the authors' description of their analysis: IMGT/HighV-QUEST was used for primary TRB sequence analysis and V(D)J annotation. Once nonfunctional clones had been removed and the data downsampled for comparisons between samples, VDJtools was used to evaluate repertoire diversity and composition. The public reads were run again by TCRdb, first through fastp at Q25 and then through MiXCR, and only productive beta chains were kept. Merged by CDR3 protein, the rows form single entries marked with the most common genes and DNA. Here the V and J calls rest on TCRdb's processing, not on the authors' analysis. The sample yields roughly 3,700 distinct CDR3 sequences; approximately 24% were counted once. The ten most abundant clones make up approximately 9.1% of the sample.

The paper's findings and limits, for the study overall: The source material for each sample, whole blood versus PBMCs, was not specified per sample in the methods.

Healthy control blood was obtained from volunteer donors provided by blood services in Australia and France. Genomic DNA for TCR repertoire analysis was extracted from whole blood samples or from PBMCs. The sequence was obtained from a human donor in good health. Sequenced material: peripheral blood. The chain links TRBV28 with TRBJ1-4; tentative D gene TRBD1, with 5 bases matching. In nucleotide form, the sequence is TGTGCCAGCAGGGTGACCGGTTCGGGGGTTCGACTGTTTTTT. It specifies CASRVTGSGVRLFF.